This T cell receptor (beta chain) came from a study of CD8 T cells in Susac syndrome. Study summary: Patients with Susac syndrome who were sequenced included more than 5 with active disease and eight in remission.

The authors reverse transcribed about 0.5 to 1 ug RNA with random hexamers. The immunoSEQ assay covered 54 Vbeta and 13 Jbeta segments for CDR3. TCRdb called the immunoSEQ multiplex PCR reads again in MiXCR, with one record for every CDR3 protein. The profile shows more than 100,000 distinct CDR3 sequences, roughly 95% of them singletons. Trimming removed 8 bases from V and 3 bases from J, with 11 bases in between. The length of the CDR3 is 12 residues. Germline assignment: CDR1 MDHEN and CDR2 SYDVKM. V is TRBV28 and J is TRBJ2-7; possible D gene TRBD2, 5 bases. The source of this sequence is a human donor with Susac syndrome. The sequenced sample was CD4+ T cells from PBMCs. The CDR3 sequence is CASAQLVYEQYF. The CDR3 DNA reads TGTGCCAGCGCCCAACTAGTCTACGAGCAGTACTTC. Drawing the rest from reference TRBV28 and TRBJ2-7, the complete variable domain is DVKVTQSSRYLVKRTGEKVFLECVQDMDHENMFWYRQDPGLGLRLIYFSYDVKMKEKGDIPEGYSVSREKKERFSLILESASTNQTSMYLCASAQLVYEQYFGPGTRLTVT.